This TCR beta chain derives from a study of technical replicates of blood from several donors (dated by TCRdb to about 2017). On this clone itself: Its antigen is not yet known. No much larger clone is present one base from it, and per-base qualities are unavailable.

Library method: the immunoSEQ multiplex PCR assay. The source is immuneACCESS, and TCRdb retained only in-frame sequences with V and J called. Part of the clones is not carried over; for the studies checked, unresolved V genes explain less than half of this, and the remainder is unexplained. The sample records roughly 59,000 clones, approximately 86% of which are singletons. The ten largest account for roughly 5% of the sample. Its CDR3 holds 14 amino acids, cysteine through phenylalanine. Just CDR3 DNA is preserved here, 42 bases in frame from base 1. V and J lose 0 bases and 4 bases, and a span of 10 bases separates them. CDR1 SGHDN and CDR2 FVKESK are derived from the germline V gene.

This TCR was recovered from a human donor in good health. Some clones in this sample may be carry-over from other donors' samples. Sequencing was performed on PBMCs. The receptor chain draws on TRBV14 and TRBJ2-7; the D gene is perhaps TRBD1, from 5 matching bases. The CDR3 loop reads CASSQERGRYEQYF. The sequenced DNA is TGTGCCAGCAGCCAAGAAAGGGGCCGATACGAGCAGTACTTC.